This TCR beta chain is from a study of vaccination effects on CD4 cells after COVID-19. Overall study: Everyone in the study got two shots of either the BNT162b2 or mRNA-1273 vaccine. Study-wide results and limits: Common cold coronavirus cross-reactivity was shown by only 1 of 255 vaccine-induced clones in healthy vaccinees. Clones arising from infection and from vaccination showed marked clonal contraction late after vaccination.

Profiling relied on immunoSEQ multiplex PCR, and the TCRdb table lists in-frame clones only, not all of them. The sample consists of about 41,000 clones, over 75% of them appearing once. In its sample, this clone was seen a few times. Its antigen is undetermined. After expansion with viral peptide pools in the ViraFEST assay, antigen-specific CD4+ T cells were sequenced. When ten to eleven days of culture had elapsed, CD4+ T cells were isolated. The healthy vaccine recipients, who had no prior SARS-CoV-2 infection, showed negative nucleocapsid antibodies. Researchers swapped half the medium for IL-2 medium on both days 3 and 7. Sequenced here: CD4+ T cells from PBMCs cultured with HCoV-NL63 spike peptides, sampled before COVID-19 vaccination. This TCR was sampled from a human donor who received a COVID-19 vaccine.

The DNA for the CDR3 is TGTGCCAGCAGCTCCCGTAGCTCGCAGGGTGAAAAACTGTTTTTT. Its protein is CASSSRSSQGEKLFF. The J gene is TRBJ1-4, the V gene TRBV7-6, with D maybe TRBD1 (5 bases). The germline CDR1 and CDR2 sequences are SGHVS and FNYEAQ. The CDR3 loop spans 15 amino acids. The V and J ends lost 4 bases and 7 bases respectively, with 16 bases between them.